Listed here are 26 T cell receptor beta chains from one sample, sequenced in a study of post-analysis software for immune sequencing data. Study-level points and caveats: TRBV5-6, TRBV5-1 and TRBV20-1 belonged to a set of a few TRBV segments that were more frequent in patients than controls.

Tagging with unique molecular identifiers was a feature of the TCR beta cDNA libraries. TCRdb recomputed calls from the PCR reads with MiXCR, one row per CDR3 protein. The sample lists roughly 410,000 distinct CDR3 sequences, around 33% occurring once. These receptors are not linked to any known antigen. Sequenced sample: blood. The receptors shown here come from a girl aged 5 to 17 with multiple sclerosis.

The chain employs TRBV29-1 and TRBJ2-5; 8 bases are a match to TRBD1. Germline CDR1 and CDR2: SQVTM and ANQGSEA. V lost 7 bases, J lost 1 base, and 5 bases stayed unmatched. The CDR3 has 13 residues. CDR3: CSGTGPVQETQYF. In DNA, the CDR3 is TGCAGCGGGACAGGGCCTGTCCAAGAGACCCAGTACTTC.

The chain couples TRBV4-3 to TRBJ2-2; TRBD1 agrees at 7 bases. This CDR3 spans 16 amino acids. V lost 3 bases and J lost 1; bases outside the gene matches: 5. Germline V lookup: CDR1 LGHNA, CDR2 YSLEER. In DNA, the CDR3 is TGCGCCAGCAGCCACGGCTACAGGGGGAACACCGGGGAGCTGTTTTTT. This sequence encodes CASSHGYRGNTGELFF.

This clonotype was detected ten times or more. The J gene is TRBJ2-5, the V gene TRBV6-1, with D hard to call. The CDR3 extends over 11 amino acids. Trimming cost V 2 bases and J 5 bases, with 3 bases left between them. CDR1 MNHNS and CDR2 SASEGT come from the germline V gene. The CDR3 spells CASSELETQYF. CDR3 bases: TGTGCCAGCAGTGAACTGGAGACCCAGTACTTC.

As regards this clonotype: The junction does not match germline at one end; this may be a read error. The chain employs TRBV7-9 and TRBJ2-1; possibly TRBD1 for D (5 bases). The CDR3 contains 13 residues. CDR1 is SEHNR and CDR2 is FQNEAQ in the germline V gene (reference sequence). The CDR3 DNA sequence: TGCATATCCGTCCAGGGTCGTTACAATGAGCAGTTCTTC. Protein: CISVQGRYNEQFF.

This clonotype has more than one count but fewer than ten. The chain couples TRBV4-1 to TRBJ1-2; weak D call: TRBD1 (6 bases). V was clipped by 1 base and J by 4 bases, with 16 bases between them. The V gene's germline CDR1 is MGHRA and CDR2 YSYEKL. The CDR3 has 16 residues. The CDR3 nucleotides are TGCGCCAGCAGCCAAGGTTTCCCGAGGGGGGGCTATGGCTACACCTTC. Translating it yields CASSQGFPRGGYGYTF.

This chain joins TRBV7-3 and TRBJ1-4; D gene unclear. The CDR3 is 15 amino acids. Trimming removed 0 bases from V and 0 bases from J, with 5 bases in between. CDR1 and CDR2 (germline): SGHTA, FQGTGA. The chain's CDR3 is CASSLTAATNEKLFF. The CDR3 coding sequence is TGTGCCAGCAGCTTAACGGCAGCAACTAATGAAAAACTGTTTTTT.

In its sample, this clonotype was seen a few times. The chain employs TRBV20-1 and TRBJ1-2; 7 nucleotides line up with TRBD1. V was clipped by 2 bases and J by 4 bases; unmatched bases: 7. The germline gives CDR1 DFQATT, CDR2 SNEGSKA (reference sequence). CDR3 length: 14 residues. The CDR3 bases are TGCAGTGCTAGAAACTCCGGGACAGCCTATGGCTACACCTTC. It yields the protein CSARNSGTAYGYTF.

This clonotype was picked up many times. The chain uses TRBV20-1 and TRBJ2-5; possibly TRBD1 for D (6 bases). V shed 5 bases and J shed 8 bases, with 12 bases lying between them. CDR3 length: 11 amino acids. Germline loops: CDR1 DFQATT, CDR2 SNEGSKA (reference sequence). CDR3 residues: CSAVNRVTQYF. The CDR3 coding sequence is TGCAGTGCTGTAAACAGGGTAACCCAGTACTTC.

This chain connects TRBV4-1 to TRBJ2-2, with D perhaps TRBD1 or TRBD2 (5 bases each). V gave up 4 bases and J gave up 7 bases, with 10 bases separating them. The V gene's germline CDR1 is MGHRA and CDR2 YSYEKL. The CDR3 contains 13 residues. CDR3 protein: CASSPGPFGELFF. The CDR3 region has the DNA TGCGCCAGCAGCCCGGGACCTTTCGGGGAGCTGTTTTTT.

V usage is TRBV12-3 or TRBV12-4 and J usage is TRBJ1-2, with unresolved D. V lost 6 bases to trimming and J lost 8 bases, with 16 bases between them. This CDR3 region has 13 residues. CDR3 nucleotide sequence: TGTGCCAGCAGCACCTTGGGGAATGACGGCTACACCTTC. Residues: CASSTLGNDGYTF.

With respect to this clonotype: One end of the junction fails to match germline, which may point to a read error. This CDR3 reads CANSLRGRSSLDEQYF. The DNA for the CDR3 is TGTGCCAACAGTCTCAGGGGGCGGTCCAGTTTGGACGAGCAGTACTTC. V is TRBV6-6 and J is TRBJ2-7; 8 positions agree with TRBD1. This CDR3 is 16 amino acids long. The germline V gene has CDR1 MNHNY and CDR2 SVGAGI (reference sequence).

This chain links TRBV4-2 with TRBJ2-1; unclear D gene. The CDR3 covers 13 residues. Trimming took 4 bases from V and 5 from J, leaving 9 bases between them. Germline V gives CDR1 LGHNA, CDR2 YNFKEQ. This chain's CDR3 is CASSLESDNEQFF. CDR3 coding DNA: TGTGCCAGCAGCCTTGAATCTGACAATGAGCAGTTCTTC.

The chain couples TRBV7-2 to TRBJ2-5; the D gene is possibly TRBD2 (6 bases). Germline CDR1 SGHTA, CDR2 FQGNSA. The CDR3 loop spans 14 amino acids. V was cut by 4 bases and J by 4 bases, with 13 bases left in between. The CDR3 is CASSWGLRGETQYF. The CDR3 DNA follows: TGTGCCAGCAGCTGGGGGTTGCGGGGAGAGACCCAGTACTTC.

This clonotype turned up a few times. The CDR3 nucleotides are TGCGCCAGCAGCCAGCCCCGCTCGGATGAAAAACTGTTTTTT. Its protein product is CASSQPRSDEKLFF. V gene TRBV4-1 combines with J gene TRBJ1-4; D is unclear. CDR1 is MGHRA, CDR2 YSYEKL, per germline. The CDR3 is made up of 14 amino acids. Trimming took off 3 bases at V and 6 bases at J, with 11 bases between the two ends.

This chain joins TRBV10-3 and TRBJ2-3, with TRBD1 matching over 10 bases. J gave up 1 base and V 4 bases, and 14 bases lay outside the gene matches. The CDR3 runs to 19 residues. Germline lookup yields CDR1 ENHRY and CDR2 SYGVKD. The CDR3 DNA sequence: TGTGCCATCAGTGTACGGGGACAGGGGATTGAATTGGGCACAGATACGCAGTATTTT. Amino acid sequence: CAISVRGQGIELGTDTQYF.

The chain recombines TRBV12-3 or TRBV12-4 with TRBJ1-2; D call uncertain. The V gene lost 4 bases and the J gene lost 8 bases, with 17 bases spanning the gap. The CDR3 is 14 amino acids. The CDR3 region is CASSSGPGEGGYTF. Written as DNA, the CDR3 is TGTGCCAGCAGTTCCGGGCCTGGGGAAGGAGGCTACACCTTC.

The sample holds many counts of this clonotype. This chain connects TRBV12-3 or TRBV12-4 to TRBJ2-1, with D tentatively TRBD1 (5 bases). Trimming left V 2 bases short and J 12 bases short, with 8 bases between. CDR3 length: 11 amino acids. CDR3 residues: CASSLLGVQFF. The CDR3 nucleotides read TGTGCCAGCAGTTTATTAGGGGTGCAGTTCTTC.

This clonotype was recorded many times. The chain uses TRBV6-2 or TRBV6-3 and TRBJ1-5, with D unresolved. V gave up 4 bases and J gave up 3 bases, with 7 bases separating them. Germline V CDR1 and CDR2: MNHEY, SVGEGT. The CDR3 totals 13 residues. The CDR3 reads CASSLWVNQPQHF. CDR3 sequence (DNA): TGTGCCAGCAGTTTGTGGGTCAATCAGCCCCAGCATTTT.

The genes are TRBV3-1 and TRBJ1-1; D possibly corresponds to TRBD1 (6 bases). Per the germline V gene, CDR1 is LGHDT and CDR2 is YNNKEL (reference sequence). The CDR3 has 16 amino acids. V lost 0 bases and J 4 bases, leaving 15 bases between the germline ends. The CDR3: CASSQEIGQGITEAFF. In nucleotides, the CDR3 is TGTGCCAGCAGCCAAGAGATCGGCCAGGGGATCACTGAAGCTTTCTTT.

V is TRBV4-1 and J is TRBJ2-5; 9 bases are shared with TRBD2. CDR1 and CDR2 from the germline V gene are MGHRA and YSYEKL. The V and J ends lost 2 bases and 5 bases, in that order; junction bases with no gene match: 6. The CDR3 length is 15 residues. The CDR3 loop is CASSQLGTSYETQYF. CDR3 sequence (DNA): TGCGCCAGCAGCCAATTAGGGACTAGCTACGAGACCCAGTACTTC.

V usage is TRBV29-1 and J usage is TRBJ1-2; no clear D. The CDR3 length is 13 residues. Germline V gene lookup returns CDR1 SQVTM and CDR2 ANQGSEA. V was shortened by 4 bases and J by 3 bases, with 12 bases between the two germline ends. This chain's CDR3 is CSVGGSAYYGYTF. CDR3 nucleotides: TGCAGCGTTGGAGGGAGTGCCTACTATGGCTACACCTTC. Full variable domain (remainder filled in from reference TRBV29-1 and TRBJ1-2): SAVISQKPSRDICQRGTSLTIQCQVDSQVTMMFWYRQQPGQSLTLIATANQGSEATYESGFVIDKFPISRPNLTFSTLTVSNMSPEDSSIYLCSVGGSAYYGYTFGSGTRLTVV.

This clonotype was observed a few times. The chain couples TRBV11-2 to TRBJ2-3; TRBD2 is a possible D gene (6 bases). The germline CDR1 and CDR2 sequences are SGHAT and FQNNGV. CDR3 size: 15 residues. V lost 1 base and J lost 1, with 9 bases in between. CDR3 amino acids: CASSLGGVGTDTQYF. In nucleotides, the CDR3 is TGTGCCAGCAGCTTAGGGGGGGTAGGCACAGATACGCAGTATTTT.

The chain is built from TRBV6-5 and TRBJ2-1, with TRBD2 matching 7 bases. V was clipped by 2 bases and J by 5 bases; unmatched bases: 3. The CDR3 is 14 residues long. Germline values: CDR1 MNHEY, CDR2 SVGAGI. The CDR3 sequence is CASSYIGRNNEQFF. The CDR3 DNA reads as TGTGCCAGCAGTTACATCGGGAGGAACAATGAGCAGTTCTTC.

This chain joins TRBV30 and TRBJ2-3; D is possibly TRBD1 (7 bases). Per germline, CDR1 GTSNPN and CDR2 SVGIG (reference sequence). The germline V and J ends were trimmed by 6 bases and 6 bases, with 19 bases remaining between them. The CDR3 length is 14 residues. CDR3 DNA: TGTGCCTGCCGGCTTCAGGGGGGTAGGGATACGCAGTATTTT. It yields the protein CACRLQGGRDTQYF.

This clonotype was picked up a small number of times. The V and J genes are TRBV4-2 and TRBJ2-7, with 9 positions matching TRBD2. The V segment lost 1 base and the J segment 4 bases; nucleotides outside the gene matches: 5. Germline loops: CDR1 LGHNA, CDR2 YNFKEQ. The CDR3 runs 15 residues. The CDR3 DNA is TGTGCCAGCAGCCAAGTAGCGGGGGAAAGTTACGAGCAGTACTTC. Its translation: CASSQVAGESYEQYF.

This clonotype came up a few times. The chain employs TRBV4-1 and TRBJ2-1; D gene unclear. V was cut by 3 bases and J by 6 bases, with 9 bases left in between. CDR1 is MGHRA, CDR2 YSYEKL, per germline. The CDR3 runs to 13 residues. CDR3 bases: TGCGCCAGCAGCCAGACGGGCCCCAATGAGCAGTTCTTC. Its protein is CASSQTGPNEQFF.